Listed below are T cell receptor beta chains from one sample, sequenced in a study of blood T cell repertoires in COVID-19. Assay: immunoSEQ multiplex PCR; the TCRdb copy retains only in-frame clones and omits some. The top ten clones hold around a fifth of a sample with roughly 14,000 clones, around 67% of them seen once. Sequenced material: peripheral blood. Every receptor here comes from a boy aged 2 to 10 with active or convalescent COVID-19. The CDR3 runs from the conserved cysteine through the conserved F or W. D genes are given only for firm matches. Part of the rows lack a size; the others show once, few, many or a class for expanded clones.

j_call d_call v_call clone_size cdr3_aa cdr3_nt
TRBJ2-2 TRBD1 TRBV9 . CASSRRTGVNTGELFF TGTGCCAGCAGCCGTAGGACAGGAGTGAACACCGGGGAGCTGTTTTTT
TRBJ1-3 . TRBV18 . CASSPLYRASGNTIYF TGTGCCAGCTCACCCTTATACAGGGCCTCTGGAAACACCATATATTTT
TRBJ2-6 . TRBV18 . CASSPTLYQRYSGANVLTF TGTGCCAGCTCCCCGACTCTCTACCAGCGATACTCTGGGGCCAACGTCCTGACTTTC
TRBJ2-3 TRBD2 TRBV4-3 . CASSQGRTSGRSDTQYF TGCGCCAGCAGCCAGGGACGGACTAGCGGGAGGTCAGATACGCAGTATTTT
TRBJ1-2 . TRBV5-1 . CASSLSRWLPLGYTF TGCGCCAGCAGCTTGTCGCGGTGGCTCCCTCTGGGCTACACCTTC
TRBJ1-2 . TRBV15 . CATSTRGGESGYTF TGTGCCACCAGCACCCGCGGCGGGGAGAGTGGCTACACCTTC
TRBJ1-2 . TRBV15 few CATSRGDFQGKRDGYTF TGTGCCACCAGCAGAGGGGATTTTCAGGGGAAGAGAGATGGCTACACCTTC
TRBJ1-6 . TRBV10-2 . CASSHRGGSFDSPLHF TGCGCCAGCTCCCACCGGGGGGGATCTTTCGATTCACCCCTCCACTTT
TRBJ1-3 TRBD1 TRBV2 . CASTLQGTGNTIYF TGTGCCAGCACTCTACAGGGGACGGGAAACACCATATATTTT
TRBJ1-5 . TRBV27 . CASSRIGERGQPQHF TGTGCCAGCAGCCGAATAGGGGAAAGGGGTCAGCCCCAGCATTTT
TRBJ2-5 TRBD2 TRBV2 . CASRGDYLAQYF TGTGCCAGCAGGGGGGACTACTTGGCCCAGTACTTC
TRBJ1-6 . TRBV25-1 medium-sized CASSVSTAHNSPLHF TGTGCCAGCAGTGTCTCGACAGCCCATAATTCACCCCTCCACTTT
TRBJ2-2 TRBD2 TRBV6-5 few CASSRGGTNTGELFF TGTGCCAGCAGTCGCGGGGGGACCAACACCGGGGAGCTGTTTTTT
TRBJ2-3 . TRBV5-1 . CASSLEVAGTDTQYF TGCGCCAGCAGCTTGGAAGTGGCGGGCACAGATACGCAGTATTTT
TRBJ1-1 . TRBV7-2 . CASTLMAGNTEAFF TGTGCCAGCACCCTAATGGCGGGGAACACTGAAGCTTTCTTT
TRBJ2-7 TRBD1 TRBV5-1 . CASSLTGQGASYEQYF TGCGCCAGCAGCTTAACCGGACAGGGGGCTTCCTACGAGCAGTACTTC
TRBJ1-5 TRBD1 TRBV12-3/TRBV12-4 . CASRETGNQPQHF TGTGCCAGCAGGGAGACAGGGAATCAGCCCCAGCATTTT